Each of the 32 T cell receptor beta chains below was sequenced from the same sample in a study of post-analysis software for immune sequencing data. Whole-study findings and limits: Five or six TRBV segments, TRBV5-6, TRBV5-1 and TRBV20-1 among them, were found more frequent in patients than controls.

No antigens are known for them. cDNA libraries of TCR beta carried unique molecular identifiers. TCRdb reprocessed the PCR reads with MiXCR, giving one entry per CDR3 protein. The sample includes around 710,000 distinct CDR3 sequences, just over 45% of them seen just once. Sequenced material: blood. The receptors come from a girl aged 5-17 years with multiple sclerosis.

This clonotype was seen only a few times. The DNA of the CDR3 is TGTGCCAGCAGTGAAACCCTAACGGGACTAGCGGGGGACAATGAGCAGTTCTTC. Protein product: CASSETLTGLAGDNEQFF. The chain joins TRBV2 to TRBJ2-1, with 14 positions matching TRBD2. From germline, CDR1 is SNHLY and CDR2 FYNNEI. V was pared by 2 bases and J by 5 bases, with 8 bases of the junction left unmatched. The CDR3 length is 18 residues.

This clonotype was seen more than once but under ten times. This rearrangement joins TRBV20-1 to TRBJ2-7, with D possibly being TRBD1 (6 bases). The CDR3 contains 13 residues. In germline, CDR1 is DFQATT, CDR2 SNEGSKA (reference sequence). Trimming removed 1 base from V and 1 base from J, with 8 bases in between. The CDR3 sequence is CSARVRGSYEQYF. The CDR3 DNA reads as TGCAGTGCTAGAGTCAGGGGATCCTACGAGCAGTACTTC.

This clonotype was seen a handful of times. This chain links TRBV7-9 with TRBJ2-7; possibly TRBD1 for D (6 bases). Trimming stripped 5 bases from V and 4 bases from J, with 9 bases between. The germline V gene has CDR1 SEHNR and CDR2 FQNEAQ (reference sequence). The CDR3 is 12 amino acids. The CDR3 DNA reads as TGTGCCAGCAGCGACAGGTCGTACGAGCAGTACTTC. Residues: CASSDRSYEQYF.

This sequence joins TRBV20-1 and TRBJ2-7; D possibly uses TRBD1 or TRBD2 (7 bases each). This CDR3 spans 15 amino acids. CDR1 DFQATT and CDR2 SNEGSKA come from the germline V gene (reference sequence). Trimming removed 5 bases at V and 3 bases at J, with 20 bases between. The CDR3 region has the DNA TGCAGTGCTTATGGTCAGGGGGAGGGAAACTACGAGCAGTACTTC. Translating it yields CSAYGQGEGNYEQYF.

This clonotype was picked up one time. The chain employs TRBV20-1 and TRBJ2-7; 9 nucleotides match TRBD2. The germline gives CDR1 DFQATT, CDR2 SNEGSKA (reference sequence). CDR3 size: 12 residues. V dropped 4 bases and J dropped 4; count of bases not matched to a gene: 2. CDR3 bases: TGCAGTGCTATAGCGGGAGATTACGAGCAGTACTTC. This translates into CSAIAGDYEQYF.

The rearrangement joins TRBV7-2 to TRBJ2-3, with unresolved D. Deletions cut 8 bases from V and 5 bases from J, with 5 bases between. Per the germline V gene, CDR1 is SGHTA and CDR2 is FQGNSA. This CDR3 comprises 10 residues. CDR3 sequence reads: CASFGDTQYF. For the CDR3, the DNA is TGTGCCAGCTTCGGAGATACGCAGTATTTT.

This clonotype was counted only a few times. The CDR3 DNA follows: TGTGCCAGCTCACCACCGAAACTGGGGGCTGGGGCCAACGTCCTGACTTTC. It encodes CASSPPKLGAGANVLTF. The chain carries TRBV18 and TRBJ2-6, with D possibly being TRBD1 or TRBD2 (5 bases each). From germline, CDR1 is KGHSH and CDR2 LQKENI. V was cut by 0 bases and J by 2 bases, with 11 bases left in between. This CDR3 is 17 amino acids long.

This rearrangement joins TRBV5-1 to TRBJ2-3, with no clear D. V lost 0 bases to trimming and J lost 1 base, with 15 bases between them. There are 17 residues in the CDR3. Germline CDR1 is SGHRS and CDR2 is YFSETQ. In nucleotides, the CDR3 is TGCGCCAGCAGCTTGGTCCCTGACGGCGGAGGCACAGATACGCAGTATTTT. Translation: CASSLVPDGGGTDTQYF.

J is TRBJ2-1 and V is TRBV7-2; D gene uncertain. The tail of the sequence fits TRBJ2-7 better, so the J call may be wrong. This CDR3 region has 13 residues. Germline CDR1 is SGHTA and CDR2 is FQGNSA. CDR3 bases: TGTGCCAGCAGCCCTCACCCTTACAATGAGCAGTACTTC. Translating it yields CASSPHPYNEQYF.

This clonotype was seen a handful of times. The gene calls are TRBV6-5 and TRBJ2-7; D unclear. The V gene's germline CDR1 is MNHEY and CDR2 SVGAGI. CDR3 size: 12 residues. The germline V and J ends were trimmed by 6 bases and 5 bases, with 11 bases remaining between them. The CDR3 protein is CASRYGTHEQYF. The CDR3 DNA sequence: TGTGCCAGCAGATACGGAACCCACGAGCAGTACTTC.

The chain's CDR3 is CASSFDGTSGSGHNEQFF. The CDR3 nucleotides read TGTGCCAGCAGTTTCGATGGGACTAGCGGGAGTGGACACAATGAGCAGTTCTTC. The chain has TRBV6-2 or TRBV6-3 and TRBJ2-1; 14 bases agree with TRBD2. CDR3 length equals 18 residues. The junction had 10 bases not matched to a gene; V was cut back by 4 bases and J by 5 bases. Germline loops: CDR1 MNHEY, CDR2 SVGEGT.

The chain has TRBV27 and TRBJ1-2, with 11 positions matching TRBD1. The CDR3 contains 17 residues. Germline CDR1 is MNHEY and CDR2 is SMNVEV (reference sequence). V shed 8 bases and J 7 bases; nucleotides not matched to a gene: 18. CDR3 DNA sequence: TGTGCCAGCGGAATGAGATGGACAGGGGGCGAGAATGGTGGCTACACCTTC. Translating it yields CASGMRWTGGENGGYTF.

This clonotype was seen a few times. This chain links TRBV15 with TRBJ1-2; 9 nucleotides agree with TRBD1. There are 16 residues in the CDR3. V lost 5 bases, J lost 3 bases, and 10 bases stayed unmatched. Germline CDR1 reads LNHNV; CDR2 reads YYDKDF (reference sequence). This CDR3 reads CATSGIQDRGDYGYTF. The CDR3 nucleotides are TGTGCCACCAGCGGAATTCAGGACAGGGGAGACTATGGCTACACCTTC.

This chain uses TRBV6-5 with TRBJ2-5; 8 bases are shared with TRBD1. There are 14 residues in the CDR3. Germline trimming cut 0 bases from V and 10 bases from J; bases unmatched to any gene: 7. The germline gives CDR1 MNHEY, CDR2 SVGAGI. CDR3 amino acids: CASSYSMGTGHQYF. In nucleotides, the CDR3 is TGTGCCAGCAGTTACTCGATGGGGACAGGTCACCAGTACTTC.

This chain links TRBV29-1 with TRBJ1-1, with TRBD1 identical over 8 bases. Germline trimming cut 7 bases from V and 1 base from J; bases unmatched to any gene: 5. CDR3 length: 13 residues. CDR1 and CDR2 (germline): SQVTM, ANQGSEA. For the CDR3, the DNA is TGCAGCGCGGACAGGGTACCGAACACTGAAGCTTTCTTT. Its translation: CSADRVPNTEAFF.

V and J are TRBV2 and TRBJ1-5; D is unresolved. The germline CDR1 and CDR2 sequences are SNHLY and FYNNEI. The CDR3 runs to 15 residues. V was clipped by 1 base and J by 3 bases, with 10 bases between them. The CDR3 DNA follows: TGTGCCAGCAGTGAAGGTTCGGGGTCCAATCAGCCCCAGCATTTT. It yields the protein CASSEGSGSNQPQHF. The full variable domain, completed using reference TRBV2 and TRBJ1-5, is EPEVTQTPSHQVTQMGQEVILRCVPISNHLYFYWYRQILGQKVEFLVSFYNNEISEKSEIFDDQFSVERPDGSNFTLKIRSTKLEDSAMYFCASSEGSGSNQPQHFGDGTRLSIL.

This clonotype has only a few counts. The rearrangement links TRBV5-1 to TRBJ2-6; D uncertain. Deletions cut 0 bases from V and 1 base from J, with 14 bases between. This CDR3 is built from 18 residues. Germline V gene lookup returns CDR1 SGHRS and CDR2 YFSETQ. The CDR3 region has the DNA TGCGCCAGCAGCTTGGACAGCAATATCTTTTCTGGGGCCAACGTCCTGACTTTC. Its translation: CASSLDSNIFSGANVLTF.

This clonotype appeared a few times. The gene calls are TRBV7-9 and TRBJ2-7; the D gene is possibly TRBD1 (5 bases). The CDR3 loop spans 13 amino acids. V was clipped by 5 bases and J by 0 bases, with 8 bases between them. Germline assignment: CDR1 SEHNR and CDR2 FQNEAQ (reference sequence). CDR3 DNA sequence: TGTGCCAGCAGCGCGACAGTCTCCTACGAGCAGTACTTC. Translated: CASSATVSYEQYF. Using reference TRBV7-9 and TRBJ2-7 for the parts outside the CDR3, the full variable domain is DTGVSQNPRHKITKRGQNVTFRCDPISEHNRLYWYRQTLGQGPEFLTYFQNEAQLEKSRLLSDRFSAERPKGSFSTLEIQRTEQGDSAMYLCASSATVSYEQYFGPGTRLTVT.

This chain joins TRBV2 and TRBJ2-5; the D is unclear. V was pared by 2 bases and J by 5 bases, with 15 bases between. CDR3 size: 15 residues. Germline V lookup: CDR1 SNHLY, CDR2 FYNNEI. CDR3 nucleotide sequence: TGTGCCAGCAGTGAAATGGGGTTGGGTCGGGAGACCCAGTACTTC. It specifies CASSEMGLGRETQYF.

This clonotype came up once. The chain has TRBV24-1 and TRBJ1-5; weak D call: TRBD1 (6 bases). Trimming shortened V by 4 bases and J by 1 base, and 19 bases separated the two germline ends. The germline V gene encodes CDR1 KGHDR and CDR2 SFDVKD. The CDR3 covers 18 residues. In DNA form, the CDR3 reads TGTGCCACCAGTGAATCAGCTTTGGGGGGCGAGAGCAATCAGCCCCAGCATTTT. Protein: CATSESALGGESNQPQHF.

This clonotype came up once. The chain uses TRBV7-3 and TRBJ2-1; 10 bases match TRBD2. The J segment lost 13 bases and the V segment lost 3 bases, leaving 12 bases of the junction unmatched. From germline, CDR1 is SGHTA and CDR2 FQGTGA. The CDR3 sequence is 15 residues long. The CDR3 DNA reads TGTGCCAGCAGCTTCCTAGCGGGAGAGGTGGAGACCCAGTTCTTC. Translated: CASSFLAGEVETQFF.

The genes are TRBV4-1 and TRBJ2-7; TRBD1 might be the D (6 bases). The CDR3 runs 17 residues. The germline V gene encodes CDR1 MGHRA and CDR2 YSYEKL. V was pared by 1 base and J by 3 bases, with 19 bases between. CDR3 loop: CASSQGFSRTAVYEQYF. CDR3 DNA: TGCGCCAGCAGCCAAGGTTTTTCGAGGACAGCAGTCTACGAGCAGTACTTC.

This clonotype has more than one count but fewer than ten. This chain links TRBV5-6 with TRBJ1-2; TRBD1 aligns across 8 bases. The germline V gene encodes CDR1 SGHDT and CDR2 YYEEEE. The CDR3 has 15 residues. Unmatched junction bases numbered 2, after V lost 0 bases and J lost 1 base. As DNA, the CDR3 is TGTGCCAGCAGCTTGGATGACAGGGGTAACTATGGCTACACCTTC. It yields the protein CASSLDDRGNYGYTF.

Only one count was recorded for this clonotype. The rearrangement uses TRBV7-9 and TRBJ2-4; the match to TRBD2 covers 7 bases. TRBJ2-7 matches the DNA end more closely, so the J call is doubtful. The CDR3 runs to 15 residues. Looked up from germline, CDR1 is SEHNR and CDR2 is FQNEAQ (reference sequence). CDR3 bases: TGTGCCAGCAGCCCCCGTATAGCGGGCCCCCACGAGCAGTACTTC. It specifies CASSPRIAGPHEQYF.

On this clonotype itself: One end of the junction varies from germline; a read error may be responsible. The chain uses TRBV4-1 and TRBJ1-1; no clear D gene. Germline CDR1 and CDR2: MGHRA and YSYEKL. The CDR3 covers 14 residues. The CDR3 DNA reads TGCGCCAGCACCCAAGGGAAAGGGAACACTGAAGCTTTCTTT. Protein product: CASTQGKGNTEAFF.

This clonotype was detected a few times. This chain joins TRBV10-3 and TRBJ2-1; 7 bases fit TRBD2. This CDR3 is 14 amino acids long. Germline trimming cut 4 bases from V and 9 bases from J; bases unmatched to any gene: 9. Germline-derived CDR1 and CDR2 are ENHRY and SYGVKD. The CDR3 loop reads CAISGGTTWVEQFF. The CDR3 DNA reads as TGTGCCATCAGTGGCGGGACTACCTGGGTTGAGCAGTTCTTC.

The chain couples TRBV5-5 to TRBJ2-7; D tentatively fits TRBD1 or TRBD2 (5 bases each). The CDR3 covers 15 residues. Germline V gene lookup returns CDR1 SGHKS and CDR2 YYEKEE (reference sequence). Trimming left V 2 bases short and J 2 bases short, with 14 bases between. The CDR3 nucleotides are TGTGCCAGCAGCTTAGGGACCGGGCCAACCTACGAGCAGTACTTC. This sequence encodes CASSLGTGPTYEQYF.

This clonotype occurred a few times. The chain joins TRBV12-3 or TRBV12-4 to TRBJ1-5; 10 bases map to TRBD1. V dropped 4 bases and J dropped 4; count of bases not matched to a gene: 4. The CDR3 spans 15 residues. As DNA, the CDR3 is TGTGCCAGCAGTTCCCGGACAGGGGGGAATCAGCCCCAGCATTTT. This sequence encodes CASSSRTGGNQPQHF.

This clonotype was recorded a few times. The rearrangement links TRBV30 to TRBJ2-7; no firm D call. Germline assignment: CDR1 GTSNPN and CDR2 SVGIG (reference sequence). The CDR3 contains 11 residues. V lost 0 bases and J 6 bases, leaving 6 bases between the germline ends. CDR3: CAWSVGREQYF. The CDR3 DNA reads as TGTGCCTGGAGTGTAGGGCGCGAGCAGTACTTC.

CDR3 residues: CASSFPLTDTQYF. Written as DNA, the CDR3 is TGTGCCAGCAGCTTTCCCTTGACAGATACGCAGTATTTT. V gene TRBV7-9 combines with J gene TRBJ2-3; D is undetermined. Germline V lookup: CDR1 SEHNR, CDR2 FQNEAQ (reference sequence). The CDR3 length is 13 residues. The V gene lost 3 bases and the J gene lost 3 bases, with 7 bases spanning the gap.

The chain carries TRBV5-5 and TRBJ2-3, with D hard to call. Germline V CDR1 and CDR2: SGHKS, YYEKEE (reference sequence). CDR3 length equals 16 residues. V was clipped by 0 bases and J by 6 bases, with 17 bases between them. CDR3 amino acids: CASSLEASSFVDTQYF. CDR3 sequence (DNA): TGTGCCAGCAGCTTGGAGGCGTCTAGTTTTGTCGATACGCAGTATTTT.

The chain carries TRBV20-1 and TRBJ1-2; D gene unclear. In germline, CDR1 is DFQATT, CDR2 SNEGSKA (reference sequence). V was clipped by 8 bases and J by 4 bases, with 8 bases between them. CDR3 length: 10 residues. The CDR3 here is CSPRAYGYTF. The CDR3 nucleotides are TGCAGTCCCCGGGCCTATGGCTACACCTTC.